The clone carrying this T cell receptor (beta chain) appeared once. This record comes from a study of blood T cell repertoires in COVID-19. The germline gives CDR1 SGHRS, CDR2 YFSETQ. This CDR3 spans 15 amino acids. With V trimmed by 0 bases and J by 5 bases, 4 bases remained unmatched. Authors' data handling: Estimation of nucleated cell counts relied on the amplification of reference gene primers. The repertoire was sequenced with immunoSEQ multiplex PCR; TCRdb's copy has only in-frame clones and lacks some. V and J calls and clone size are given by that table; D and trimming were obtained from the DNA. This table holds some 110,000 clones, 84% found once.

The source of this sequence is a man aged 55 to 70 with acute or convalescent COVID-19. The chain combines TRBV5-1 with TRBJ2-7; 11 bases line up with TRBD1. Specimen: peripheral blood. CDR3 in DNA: TGCGCCAGCAGCTTGGAGGGACAGGGGGTAAACGAGCAGTACTTC. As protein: CASSLEGQGVNEQYF.